The clone carrying this T cell receptor beta chain was counted ten times or more. Its antigen is unidentified. There are 19 residues in the CDR3. V lost 6 bases to trimming and J lost 10 bases; unmatched junction nucleotides: 23. The V gene's germline CDR1 is MNHNS and CDR2 SASEGT. This entry belongs to a study of T-cell reconstitution after alpha-beta-depleted transplantation in children. Study-level findings and limits: Newly produced T cells mostly accounted for T-cell counts and diversity one year post-transplant. Reportedly, only several hundred clones from non-depleted graft cells drove alpha-beta T-cell counts at about two months. Surviving recipient T cells and thymic progenitors accounted for the high day-60 TCRbeta diversity observed in some patients.

Preparation of the TCRbeta library used unique molecular identifiers. TCRdb reprocessed the PCR reads with MiXCR, giving one entry per CDR3 protein. The sample includes 600,000 to 800,000 distinct CDR3 sequences, over 10% of them seen just once. Sequencing was performed on PBMCs, taken before TCRalphabeta/CD19-depleted stem cell transplant. This chain connects TRBV6-1 to TRBJ2-1; 11 nucleotides line up with TRBD2. The clonotype originates from a girl aged 2 to 10 with congenital amegakaryocytic thrombocytopenia, due to receive a stem cell transplant. The CDR3 loop is CASRRVGASGRWGTWEQFF. CDR3 coding DNA: TGTGCCAGCAGAAGGGTGGGGGCTAGCGGGAGGTGGGGCACATGGGAGCAGTTCTTC.